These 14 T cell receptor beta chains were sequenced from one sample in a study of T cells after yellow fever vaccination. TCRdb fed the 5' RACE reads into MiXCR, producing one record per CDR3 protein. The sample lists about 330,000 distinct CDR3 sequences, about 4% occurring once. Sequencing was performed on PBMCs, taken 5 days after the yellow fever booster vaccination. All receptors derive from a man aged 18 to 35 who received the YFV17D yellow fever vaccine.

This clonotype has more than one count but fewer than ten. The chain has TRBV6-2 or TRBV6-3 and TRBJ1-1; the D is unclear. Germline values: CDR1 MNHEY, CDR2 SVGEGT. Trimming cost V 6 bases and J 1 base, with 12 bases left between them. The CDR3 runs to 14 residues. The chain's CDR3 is CASRVSNTNTEAFF. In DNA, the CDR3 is TGTGCCAGCAGAGTCAGTAACACGAACACTGAAGCTTTCTTT.

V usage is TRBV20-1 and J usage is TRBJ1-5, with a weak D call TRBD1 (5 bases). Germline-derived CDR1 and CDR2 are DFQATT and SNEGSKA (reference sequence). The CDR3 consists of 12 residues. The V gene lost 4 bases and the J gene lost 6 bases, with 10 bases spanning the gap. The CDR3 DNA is TGCAGTGCTAATTATCAGGGTCAGCCCCAGCATTTT. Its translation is CSANYQGQPQHF.

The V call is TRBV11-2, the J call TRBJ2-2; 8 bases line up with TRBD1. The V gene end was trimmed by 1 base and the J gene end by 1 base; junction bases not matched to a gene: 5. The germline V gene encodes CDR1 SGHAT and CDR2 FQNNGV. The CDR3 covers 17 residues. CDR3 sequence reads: CASSLVPGGQNTGELFF. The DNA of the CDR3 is TGTGCCAGCAGCTTAGTCCCAGGGGGCCAGAACACCGGGGAGCTGTTTTTT.

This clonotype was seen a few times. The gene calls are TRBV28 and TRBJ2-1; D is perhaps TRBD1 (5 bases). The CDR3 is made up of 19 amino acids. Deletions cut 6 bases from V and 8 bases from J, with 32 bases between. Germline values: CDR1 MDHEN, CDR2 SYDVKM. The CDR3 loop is CASRSVLLQGSPSRDEQFF. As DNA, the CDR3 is TGTGCCAGCAGATCCGTGCTACTTCAGGGTTCCCCCAGCAGGGATGAGCAGTTCTTC.

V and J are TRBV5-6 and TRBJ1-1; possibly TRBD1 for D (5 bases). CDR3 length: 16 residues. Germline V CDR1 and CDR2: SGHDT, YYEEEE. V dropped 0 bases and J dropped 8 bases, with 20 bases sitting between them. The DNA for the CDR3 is TGTGCCAGCAGCTTGGGCGAGACAGATTTCGGAGCCGAAGCTTTCTTT. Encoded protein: CASSLGETDFGAEAFF. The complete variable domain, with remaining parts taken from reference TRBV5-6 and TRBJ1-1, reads DAGVTQSPTHLIKTRGQQVTLRCSPKSGHDTVSWYQQALGQGPQFIFQYYEEEERQRGNFPDRFSGHQFPNYSSELNVNALLLGDSALYLCASSLGETDFGAEAFFGQGTRLTVV.

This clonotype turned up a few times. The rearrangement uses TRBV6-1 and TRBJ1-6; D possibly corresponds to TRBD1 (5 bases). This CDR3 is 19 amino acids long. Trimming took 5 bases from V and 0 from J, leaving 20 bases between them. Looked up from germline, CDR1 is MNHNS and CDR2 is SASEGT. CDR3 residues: CASSKRVGTESSYNSPLHF. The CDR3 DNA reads TGTGCCAGCAGTAAGCGCGTTGGGACTGAAAGCTCCTATAATTCACCCCTCCACTTT.

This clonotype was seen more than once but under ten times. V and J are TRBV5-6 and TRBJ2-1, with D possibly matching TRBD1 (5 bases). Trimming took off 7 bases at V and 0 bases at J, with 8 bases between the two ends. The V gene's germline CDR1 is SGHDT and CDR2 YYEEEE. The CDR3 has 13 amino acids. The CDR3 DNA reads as TGTGCCAGCTGTAGGGGCTCCTACAATGAGCAGTTCTTC. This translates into CASCRGSYNEQFF. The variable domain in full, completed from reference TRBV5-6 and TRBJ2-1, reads DAGVTQSPTHLIKTRGQQVTLRCSPKSGHDTVSWYQQALGQGPQFIFQYYEEEERQRGNFPDRFSGHQFPNYSSELNVNALLLGDSALYLCASCRGSYNEQFFGPGTRLTVL.

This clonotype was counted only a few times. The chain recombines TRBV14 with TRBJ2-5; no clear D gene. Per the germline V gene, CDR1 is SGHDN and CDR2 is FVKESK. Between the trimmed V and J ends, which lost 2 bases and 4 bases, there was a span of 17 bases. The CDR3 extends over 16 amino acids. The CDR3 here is CASSQSHNLAAETQYF. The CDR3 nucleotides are TGTGCCAGCAGCCAATCCCACAATTTGGCGGCAGAGACCCAGTACTTC.

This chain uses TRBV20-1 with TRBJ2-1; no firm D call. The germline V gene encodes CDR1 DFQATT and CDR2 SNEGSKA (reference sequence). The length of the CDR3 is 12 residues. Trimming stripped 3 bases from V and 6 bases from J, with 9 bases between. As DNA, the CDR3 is TGCAGTGCTAGGAGTGATTCCAATGAGCAGTTCTTC. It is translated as CSARSDSNEQFF.

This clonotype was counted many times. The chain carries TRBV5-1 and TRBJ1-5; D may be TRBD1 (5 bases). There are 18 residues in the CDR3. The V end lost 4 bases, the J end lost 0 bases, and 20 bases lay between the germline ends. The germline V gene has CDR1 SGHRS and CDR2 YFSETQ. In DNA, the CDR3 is TGCGCCAGCAGCCCAGGGCCCCATACAGCCTTTAGCAATCAGCCCCAGCATTTT. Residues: CASSPGPHTAFSNQPQHF.

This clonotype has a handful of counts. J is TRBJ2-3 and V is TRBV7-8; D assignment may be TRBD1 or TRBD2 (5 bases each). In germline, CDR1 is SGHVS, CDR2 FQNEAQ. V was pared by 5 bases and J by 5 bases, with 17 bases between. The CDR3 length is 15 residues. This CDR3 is CASSPTVGRGDTQYF. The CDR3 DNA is TGTGCCAGCAGCCCAACAGTGGGACGGGGAGATACGCAGTATTTT.

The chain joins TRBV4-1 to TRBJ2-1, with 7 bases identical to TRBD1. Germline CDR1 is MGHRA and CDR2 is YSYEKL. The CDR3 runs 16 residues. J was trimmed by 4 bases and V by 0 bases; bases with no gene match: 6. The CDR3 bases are TGCGCCAGCAGCCAAGACGGGTACAGGGGTTACAATGAGCAGTTCTTC. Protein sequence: CASSQDGYRGYNEQFF.

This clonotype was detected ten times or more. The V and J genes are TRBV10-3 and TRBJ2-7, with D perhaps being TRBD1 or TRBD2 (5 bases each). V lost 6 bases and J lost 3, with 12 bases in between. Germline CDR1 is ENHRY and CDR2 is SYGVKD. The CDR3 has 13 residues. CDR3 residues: CAISGDGIYEQYF. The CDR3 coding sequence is TGTGCCATCAGCGGGGACGGAATCTACGAGCAGTACTTC.

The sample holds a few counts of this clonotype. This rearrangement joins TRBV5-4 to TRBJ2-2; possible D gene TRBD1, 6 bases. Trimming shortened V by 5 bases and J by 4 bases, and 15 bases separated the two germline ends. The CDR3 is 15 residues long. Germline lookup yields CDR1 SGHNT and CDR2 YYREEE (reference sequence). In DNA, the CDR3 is TGTGCCAGCAGATTACAGGGAACGGGCACCGGGGAGCTGTTTTTT. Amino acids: CASRLQGTGTGELFF.